Shown below are 27 T cell receptor beta chains from a single sample sequenced in a study of human T cells and chemical hapten exposure. The time point denotes: pre-sensitization, week 0. Treatment of the sample: therapeutic diphenylcyclopropenone sensitization with weekly scalp DPC. TCRdb re-called the RACE reads through MiXCR, storing one row per CDR3 protein. This sample has a few hundred thousand distinct CDR3 sequences, with approximately 7.5% found just once. Sequenced material: whole blood, taken in connection with sensitization to the hapten diphenylcyclopropenone (DPC). The source is a young man with alopecia areata. Some clones in this sample may be carry-over from other donors' samples.

There are many counts of this clonotype. The rearrangement links TRBV3-1 to TRBJ2-3; D is uncertain. The V end lost 1 base, the J end lost 0 bases, and 8 bases lay between the germline ends. Germline V CDR1 and CDR2: LGHDT, YNNKEL (reference sequence). This CDR3 contains 15 residues. The CDR3: CASSQVRLSTDTQYF. Here the CDR3 DNA reads TGTGCCAGCAGCCAAGTCAGGCTCAGCACAGATACGCAGTATTTT.

The chain joins TRBV20-1 to TRBJ2-1; 14 bases fit TRBD2. CDR1 and CDR2 from the germline V gene are DFQATT and SNEGSKA (reference sequence). V lost 1 base to trimming and J lost 9 bases; unmatched junction nucleotides: 5. The CDR3 totals 15 residues. This CDR3 is CSARGLAGGPGEQFF. The DNA of the CDR3 is TGCAGTGCTAGAGGACTAGCGGGGGGGCCCGGTGAGCAGTTCTTC.

There are a few counts of this clonotype. V gene TRBV5-1 combines with J gene TRBJ2-6; D possibly matches TRBD1 or TRBD2 (5 bases each). V lost 2 bases to trimming and J lost 1 base, with 16 bases between them. From germline, CDR1 is SGHRS and CDR2 YFSETQ. CDR3 length: 18 amino acids. The DNA of the CDR3 is TGCGCCAGCAGCTTCGGGACCCTAAACCCATCTGGGGCCAACGTCCTGACTTTC. Its protein is CASSFGTLNPSGANVLTF.

The V call is TRBV28, the J call TRBJ1-6; the match to TRBD1 covers 7 bases. V was clipped by 5 bases and J by 9 bases; unmatched bases: 10. The CDR3 is made up of 15 amino acids. The germline V gene encodes CDR1 MDHEN and CDR2 SYDVKM. The CDR3 loop reads CASSLLTGISSPLHF. In DNA form, the CDR3 reads TGTGCCAGCAGTCTCCTGACAGGGATAAGTTCACCCCTCCACTTT.

This clonotype was counted only a few times. This chain connects TRBV5-6 to TRBJ1-2, with D possibly matching TRBD1 (6 bases). The V end was cut by 1 base, the J end by 4 bases, with 14 bases between. The CDR3 is 15 amino acids. Germline loops: CDR1 SGHDT, CDR2 YYEEEE. The CDR3 DNA reads TGTGCCAGCAGCTTGTGGACAGTACCTCTCTATGGCTACACCTTC. Translation: CASSLWTVPLYGYTF. The whole variable domain, filled in from reference TRBV5-6 and TRBJ1-2, reads DAGVTQSPTHLIKTRGQQVTLRCSPKSGHDTVSWYQQALGQGPQFIFQYYEEEERQRGNFPDRFSGHQFPNYSSELNVNALLLGDSALYLCASSLWTVPLYGYTFGSGTRLTVV.

This clonotype occurred a few times. The genes are TRBV7-2 and TRBJ1-6, with D perhaps matching TRBD1 (5 bases). The V and J ends lost 5 bases and 1 base respectively, with 15 bases between them. In germline, CDR1 is SGHTA, CDR2 FQGNSA. The CDR3 sequence is 17 residues long. This chain's CDR3 is CASSLGLPRSYNSPLHF. CDR3 bases: TGTGCCAGCAGCCTGGGACTGCCGAGGTCCTATAATTCACCCCTCCACTTT.

The chain employs TRBV12-3 or TRBV12-4 and TRBJ2-5; D gene uncertain. The CDR3 totals 15 residues. Trimming shortened V by 3 bases and J by 4 bases, and 15 bases separated the two germline ends. CDR3 DNA sequence: TGTGCCAGCAGTTTCGGTAGTAGTGGGCTAGAGACCCAGTACTTC. It translates to CASSFGSSGLETQYF.

This sequence joins TRBV6-2 or TRBV6-3 and TRBJ1-1; D is unresolved. CDR3 length equals 12 residues. V lost 10 bases and J 4 bases, leaving 13 bases between the germline ends. Germline assignment: CDR1 MNHEY and CDR2 SVGEGT. The CDR3 loop reads CATEWGGTEAFF. In DNA, the CDR3 is TGTGCCACCGAATGGGGTGGCACTGAAGCTTTCTTT.

This clonotype was picked up many times. This rearrangement joins TRBV3-1 to TRBJ2-2; D is unresolved. Germline V gene lookup returns CDR1 LGHDT and CDR2 YNNKEL (reference sequence). The ends were cut back, 5 bases at V and 7 bases at J, with 8 bases in the middle. The CDR3 extends over 12 amino acids. CDR3 sequence: CASSSDVGELFF. In DNA, the CDR3 is TGTGCCAGCAGCTCCGACGTCGGGGAGCTGTTTTTT.

The chain recombines TRBV5-5 with TRBJ1-1, with a weak D call TRBD1 (6 bases). The CDR3 spans 15 residues. The germline gives CDR1 SGHKS, CDR2 YYEKEE (reference sequence). With 4 bases removed from V and 10 bases from J, the gap between germline ends came to 23 bases. The CDR3 spells CASSPRQDPRVAAFF. CDR3 in DNA: TGTGCCAGCAGCCCCCGACAGGACCCGAGGGTTGCAGCTTTCTTT.

The V gene is TRBV6-5, the J gene TRBJ1-1; D might be TRBD1 (6 bases). V dropped 2 bases and J dropped 8 bases, with 12 bases sitting between them. Germline-derived CDR1 and CDR2 are MNHEY and SVGAGI. The CDR3 totals 13 residues. Written as DNA, the CDR3 is TGTGCCAGCAGTTACGTTCTCCAGGGGGAAGCTTTCTTT. As protein: CASSYVLQGEAFF.

This rearrangement joins TRBV12-3 or TRBV12-4 to TRBJ2-3; 7 bases align to TRBD1. The CDR3 runs to 15 residues. J was trimmed by 5 bases and V by 2 bases; bases with no gene match: 7. CDR3 amino acids: CASSLFRGRRDTQYF. The CDR3 DNA follows: TGTGCCAGCAGTTTATTTAGGGGGCGCCGAGATACGCAGTATTTT.

This clonotype was recorded many times. V and J are TRBV7-9 and TRBJ1-4; tentatively, D is TRBD1 (5 bases). The CDR3 is 14 amino acids. CDR1 and CDR2 from the germline V gene are SEHNR and FQNEAQ (reference sequence). V was shortened by 5 bases and J by 2 bases, with 9 bases between the two germline ends. The CDR3 reads CASSPTVTNEKLFF. CDR3 nucleotide sequence: TGTGCCAGCAGCCCGACAGTGACTAATGAAAAACTGTTTTTT. The whole variable domain, remainder taken from reference TRBV7-9 and TRBJ1-4, is DTGVSQNPRHKITKRGQNVTFRCDPISEHNRLYWYRQTLGQGPEFLTYFQNEAQLEKSRLLSDRFSAERPKGSFSTLEIQRTEQGDSAMYLCASSPTVTNEKLFFGSGTQLSVL.

This clonotype was picked up a small number of times. The chain joins TRBV4-1 to TRBJ2-1; the match to TRBD2 covers 13 bases. CDR1 MGHRA and CDR2 YSYEKL come from the germline V gene. The V and J ends lost 4 bases and 5 bases, in that order; junction bases with no gene match: 8. CDR3 length: 17 residues. CDR3 sequence: CASSRWTSGGLDNEQFF. In DNA, the CDR3 is TGCGCCAGCAGCCGCTGGACTAGCGGGGGCTTGGACAATGAGCAGTTCTTC.

This clonotype was counted many times. The J gene is TRBJ1-5, the V gene TRBV2; D remains unclear. With 4 bases removed from V and 0 bases from J, the gap between germline ends came to 7 bases. Germline CDR1 SNHLY, CDR2 FYNNEI. The CDR3 length is 14 residues. The CDR3 region is CASSVDYSNQPQHF. CDR3 nucleotides: TGTGCCAGCAGTGTTGACTATAGCAATCAGCCCCAGCATTTT. Combining the CDR3 with reference TRBV2 and TRBJ1-5 gives the whole variable domain EPEVTQTPSHQVTQMGQEVILRCVPISNHLYFYWYRQILGQKVEFLVSFYNNEISEKSEIFDDQFSVERPDGSNFTLKIRSTKLEDSAMYFCASSVDYSNQPQHFGDGTRLSIL.

This clonotype was counted only a few times. The chain joins TRBV6-2 or TRBV6-3 to TRBJ2-7; 7 positions match TRBD2. The CDR3 sequence is 14 residues long. V lost 1 base, J lost 4 bases, and 4 bases stayed unmatched. Germline V CDR1 and CDR2: MNHEY, SVGEGT. The CDR3 DNA reads as TGTGCCAGCAGTTACTATCCGGGAGGTTACGAGCAGTACTTC. Translated: CASSYYPGGYEQYF.

This clonotype was observed a handful of times. The V and J genes are TRBV4-1 and TRBJ2-3; no definite D call. The CDR3 has 15 residues. Germline CDR1 and CDR2: MGHRA and YSYEKL. V lost 4 bases and J 2 bases, leaving 13 bases between the germline ends. The CDR3 region has the DNA TGCGCCAGCAGCCTCCAACCCGCGGTCACAGATACGCAGTATTTT. The encoded protein is CASSLQPAVTDTQYF.

This chain uses TRBV7-9 with TRBJ2-7, with TRBD2 identical over 8 bases. From germline, CDR1 is SEHNR and CDR2 FQNEAQ (reference sequence). Trimming cost V 7 bases and J 1 base; bases outside gene matches: 9. This CDR3 contains 15 residues. The CDR3 nucleotides are TGTGCCAGCACTATCGGGGGGGGCCCGTCCTACGAGCAGTACTTC. Amino acids: CASTIGGGPSYEQYF. Full variable domain (outside the CDR3, taken from reference TRBV7-9 and TRBJ2-7): DTGVSQNPRHKITKRGQNVTFRCDPISEHNRLYWYRQTLGQGPEFLTYFQNEAQLEKSRLLSDRFSAERPKGSFSTLEIQRTEQGDSAMYLCASTIGGGPSYEQYFGPGTRLTVT.

The table lists this clonotype with a few counts. The V and J genes are TRBV7-2 and TRBJ2-4; D may match TRBD1 or TRBD2 (5 bases each). V dropped 1 base and J dropped 7 bases, with 11 bases sitting between them. This CDR3 has 14 residues. The germline CDR1 and CDR2 sequences are SGHTA and FQGNSA. The CDR3 region is CASSLGGRDNIQYF. In nucleotides, the CDR3 is TGTGCCAGCAGCTTAGGAGGCAGGGACAACATTCAGTACTTC.

The rearrangement joins TRBV2 to TRBJ1-2; TRBD1 is a possible D gene (5 bases). V lost 4 bases to trimming and J lost 7 bases, with 19 bases between them. Germline lookup yields CDR1 SNHLY and CDR2 FYNNEI. CDR3 length equals 15 residues. In nucleotides, the CDR3 is TGTGCCAGCAGTGCAACCCCGACAGCCACTATTGGCTACACCTTC. Translating gives CASSATPTATIGYTF.

The V gene is TRBV28, the J gene TRBJ2-5; 7 nucleotides line up with TRBD1. This CDR3 region has 15 residues. Germline CDR1 reads MDHEN; CDR2 reads SYDVKM. Trimming cost V 4 bases and J 1 base; bases outside gene matches: 6. The CDR3 spells CASSSGQYIQETQYF. The CDR3 DNA follows: TGTGCCAGCAGTTCGGGACAGTATATCCAAGAGACCCAGTACTTC.

A few counts support this clonotype. V gene TRBV6-5 combines with J gene TRBJ1-1; possible D gene TRBD1, 6 bases. V lost 7 bases, J lost 1 base, and 16 bases lay in between. Germline CDR1 MNHEY, CDR2 SVGAGI. The CDR3 totals 15 residues. CDR3 coding DNA: TGTGCCAGCACCGACGGGGGGGGCGGGAACACTGAAGCTTTCTTT. This translates into CASTDGGGGNTEAFF.

The V call is TRBV4-3, the J call TRBJ1-1; D call uncertain. This CDR3 comprises 14 residues. The germline V gene encodes CDR1 LGHNA and CDR2 YSLEER. Trimming left V 0 bases short and J 7 bases short, with 12 bases between. Here the CDR3 reads CASSQDGREIEAFF. The CDR3 DNA is TGCGCCAGCAGCCAAGATGGCCGAGAAATTGAAGCTTTCTTT.

This clonotype was picked up a small number of times. V usage is TRBV7-2 and J usage is TRBJ2-7; D is perhaps TRBD1 or TRBD2 (6 bases each). CDR1 SGHTA and CDR2 FQGNSA come from the germline V gene. CDR3 length: 16 amino acids. The ends were cut back, 1 base at V and 2 bases at J, with 15 bases in the middle. CDR3 sequence: CASSLVGGLTAYEQYF. The CDR3 DNA is TGTGCCAGCAGCTTAGTAGGGGGACTGACGGCCTACGAGCAGTACTTC.

This clonotype was counted between two and nine times. This sequence joins TRBV24-1 and TRBJ1-2; D gene unclear. The CDR3 contains 11 residues. V was trimmed by 3 bases and J by 5 bases, leaving 3 bases between them. CDR1 is KGHDR, CDR2 SFDVKD, per germline. For the CDR3, the DNA is TGTGCCACCAGTGATAGATATGGCTACACCTTC. It codes for CATSDRYGYTF.

The rearrangement uses TRBV28 and TRBJ2-5; possible D gene TRBD2, 6 bases. The CDR3 has 12 residues. CDR1 is MDHEN, CDR2 SYDVKM, per germline. V gave up 6 bases and J gave up 5 bases, with 10 bases separating them. The CDR3 region has the DNA TGTGCCAGCAGGAACAGCGGGGAGACCCAGTACTTC. Protein: CASRNSGETQYF.

In this sample, this clonotype turned up many times. The CDR3 is CSALSFGVSNEKLFF. DNA of the CDR3: TGCAGTGCCCTGTCTTTCGGGGTGTCTAATGAAAAACTGTTTTTT. The V and J genes are TRBV20-1 and TRBJ1-4, with unresolved D. Germline loops: CDR1 DFQATT, CDR2 SNEGSKA (reference sequence). With 6 bases removed from V and 3 bases from J, the gap between germline ends came to 17 bases. The CDR3 runs 15 residues.